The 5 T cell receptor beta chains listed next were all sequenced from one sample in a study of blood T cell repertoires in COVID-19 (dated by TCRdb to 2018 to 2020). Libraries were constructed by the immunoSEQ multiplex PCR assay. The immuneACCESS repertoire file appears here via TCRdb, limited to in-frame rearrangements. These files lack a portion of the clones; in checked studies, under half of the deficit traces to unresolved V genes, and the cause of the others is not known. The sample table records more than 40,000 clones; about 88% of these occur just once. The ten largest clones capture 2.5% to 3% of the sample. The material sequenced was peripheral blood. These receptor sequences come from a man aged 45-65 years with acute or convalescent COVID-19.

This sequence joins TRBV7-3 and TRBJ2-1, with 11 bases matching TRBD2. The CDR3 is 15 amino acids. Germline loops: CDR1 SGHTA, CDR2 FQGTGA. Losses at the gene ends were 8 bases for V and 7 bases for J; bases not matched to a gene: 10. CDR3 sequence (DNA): TGTGCCAGCTCAGCAACTAGCGGGAGATCGAATGAGCAGTTCTTC. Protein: CASSATSGRSNEQFF.

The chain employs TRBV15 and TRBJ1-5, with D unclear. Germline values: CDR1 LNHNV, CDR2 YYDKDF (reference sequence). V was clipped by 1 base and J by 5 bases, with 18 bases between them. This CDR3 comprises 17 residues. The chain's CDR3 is CATSRGMKAGRDQPQHF. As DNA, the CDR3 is TGTGCCACCAGCAGAGGAATGAAGGCCGGGCGGGATCAGCCCCAGCATTTT.

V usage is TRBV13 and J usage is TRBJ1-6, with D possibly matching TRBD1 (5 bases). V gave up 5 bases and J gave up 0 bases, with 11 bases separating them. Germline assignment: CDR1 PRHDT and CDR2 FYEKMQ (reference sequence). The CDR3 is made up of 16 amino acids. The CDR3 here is CASSIRGSSYNSPLHF. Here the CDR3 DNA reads TGTGCCAGCAGCATTCGGGGGAGCTCCTATAATTCACCCCTCCACTTT.

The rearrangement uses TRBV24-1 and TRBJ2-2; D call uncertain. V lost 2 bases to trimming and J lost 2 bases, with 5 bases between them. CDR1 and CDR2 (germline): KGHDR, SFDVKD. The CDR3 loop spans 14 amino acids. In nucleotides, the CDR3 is TGTGCCACCAGTGATTCCGGTAACACCGGGGAGCTGTTTTTT. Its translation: CATSDSGNTGELFF.

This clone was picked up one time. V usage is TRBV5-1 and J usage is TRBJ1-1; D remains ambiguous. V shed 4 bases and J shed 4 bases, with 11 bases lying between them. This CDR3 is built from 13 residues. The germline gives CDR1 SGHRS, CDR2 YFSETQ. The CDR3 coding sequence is TGCGCCAGCAGCAGAAGGGAGGGCACTGAAGCTTTCTTT. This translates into CASSRREGTEAFF.